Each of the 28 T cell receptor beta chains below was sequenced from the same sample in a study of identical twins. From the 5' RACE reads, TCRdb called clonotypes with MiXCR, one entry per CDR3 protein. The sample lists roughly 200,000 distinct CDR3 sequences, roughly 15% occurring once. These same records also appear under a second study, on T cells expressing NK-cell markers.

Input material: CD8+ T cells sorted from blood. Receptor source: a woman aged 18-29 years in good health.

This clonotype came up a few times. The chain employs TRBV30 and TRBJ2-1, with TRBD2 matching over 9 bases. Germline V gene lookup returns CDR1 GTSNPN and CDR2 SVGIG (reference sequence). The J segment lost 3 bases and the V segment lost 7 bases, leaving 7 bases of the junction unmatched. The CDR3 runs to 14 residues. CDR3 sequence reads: CAFCQREDYNEQFF. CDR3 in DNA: TGTGCCTTCTGTCAGCGGGAGGACTACAATGAGCAGTTCTTC.

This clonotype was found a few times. CDR3 protein: CASSPPAGPDEQYF. CDR3 coding DNA: TGTGCCAGCTCACCACCGGCAGGGCCGGACGAGCAGTACTTC. The chain recombines TRBV18 with TRBJ2-7, with D possibly matching TRBD1 (5 bases). Germline V gene sequence: CDR1 KGHSH, CDR2 LQKENI. V lost 0 bases and J lost 5, with 11 bases in between. CDR3 length equals 14 residues.

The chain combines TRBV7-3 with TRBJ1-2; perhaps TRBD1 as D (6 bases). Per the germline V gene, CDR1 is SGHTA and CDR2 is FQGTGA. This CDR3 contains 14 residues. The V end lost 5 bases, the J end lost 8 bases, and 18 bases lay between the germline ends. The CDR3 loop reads CASSPSPGVGGYTF. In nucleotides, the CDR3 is TGTGCCAGCAGCCCATCTCCAGGGGTGGGCGGCTACACCTTC.

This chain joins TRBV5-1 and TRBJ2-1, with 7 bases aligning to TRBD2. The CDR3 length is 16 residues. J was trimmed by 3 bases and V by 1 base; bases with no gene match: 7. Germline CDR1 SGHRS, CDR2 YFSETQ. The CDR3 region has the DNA TGCGCCAGCAGCTTGTCTCCGCGGGGGAGCTACAATGAGCAGTTCTTC. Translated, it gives CASSLSPRGSYNEQFF.

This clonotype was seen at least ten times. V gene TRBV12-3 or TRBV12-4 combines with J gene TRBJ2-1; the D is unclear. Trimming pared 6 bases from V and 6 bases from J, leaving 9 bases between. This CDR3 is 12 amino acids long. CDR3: CASSTATNEQFF. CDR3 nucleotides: TGTGCCAGCAGCACTGCCACCAATGAGCAGTTCTTC.

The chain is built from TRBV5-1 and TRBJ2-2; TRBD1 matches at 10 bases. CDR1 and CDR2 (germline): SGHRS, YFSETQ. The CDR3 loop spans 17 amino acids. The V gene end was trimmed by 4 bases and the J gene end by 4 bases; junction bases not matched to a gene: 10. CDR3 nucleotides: TGCGCCAGCAGCGTCCTGAGACAGGGGGCGCCCACCGGGGAGCTGTTTTTT. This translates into CASSVLRQGAPTGELFF.

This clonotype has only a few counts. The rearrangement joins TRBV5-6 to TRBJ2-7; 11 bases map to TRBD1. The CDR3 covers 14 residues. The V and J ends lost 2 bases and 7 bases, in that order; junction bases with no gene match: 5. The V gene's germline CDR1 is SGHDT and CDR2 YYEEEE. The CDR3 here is CASSFGQGAGEQYF. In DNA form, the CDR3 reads TGTGCCAGCAGCTTCGGACAGGGGGCTGGGGAGCAGTACTTC.

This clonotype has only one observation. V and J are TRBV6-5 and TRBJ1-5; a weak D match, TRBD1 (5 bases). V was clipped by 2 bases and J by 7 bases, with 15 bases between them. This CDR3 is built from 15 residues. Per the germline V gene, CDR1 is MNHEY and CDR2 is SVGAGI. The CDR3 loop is CASSYNQGPGQPQHF. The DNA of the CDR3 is TGTGCCAGCAGTTACAACCAGGGACCGGGGCAGCCCCAGCATTTT.

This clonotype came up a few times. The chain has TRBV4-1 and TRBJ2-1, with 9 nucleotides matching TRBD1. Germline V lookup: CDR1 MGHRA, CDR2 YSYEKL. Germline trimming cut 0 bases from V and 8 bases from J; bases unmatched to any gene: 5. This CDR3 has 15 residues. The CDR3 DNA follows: TGCGCCAGCAGCCAAGAGGGACAGGGAAACGATGAGCAGTTCTTC. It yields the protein CASSQEGQGNDEQFF.

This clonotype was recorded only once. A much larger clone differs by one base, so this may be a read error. This CDR3 reads CASSYILAGVGHTQYF. The CDR3 DNA reads as TGCGCCAGCAGCTACATACTAGCGGGAGTTGGGCATACGCAGTATTTT. This chain connects TRBV5-1 to TRBJ2-3; 11 nucleotides line up with TRBD2. Trimming cost V 3 bases and J 7 bases; bases outside gene matches: 10. Germline CDR1 SGHRS, CDR2 YFSETQ. CDR3 length: 16 amino acids.

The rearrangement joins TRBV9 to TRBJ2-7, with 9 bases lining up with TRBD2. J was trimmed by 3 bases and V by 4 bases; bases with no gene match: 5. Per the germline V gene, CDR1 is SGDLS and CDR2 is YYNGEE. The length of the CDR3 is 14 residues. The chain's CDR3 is CASSSSGGGYEQYF. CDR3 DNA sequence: TGTGCCAGCAGCAGTAGCGGGGGAGGCTACGAGCAGTACTTC. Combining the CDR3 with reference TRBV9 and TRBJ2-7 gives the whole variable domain DSGVTQTPKHLITATGQRVTLRCSPRSGDLSVYWYQQSLDQGLQFLIQYYNGEERAKGNILERFSAQQFPDLHSELNLSSLELGDSALYFCASSSSGGGYEQYFGPGTRLTVT.

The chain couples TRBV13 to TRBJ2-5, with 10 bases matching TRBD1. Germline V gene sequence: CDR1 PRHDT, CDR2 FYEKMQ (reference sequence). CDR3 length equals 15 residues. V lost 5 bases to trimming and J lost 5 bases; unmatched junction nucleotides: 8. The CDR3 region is CASSPGTGAGETQYF. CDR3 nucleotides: TGTGCCAGCAGCCCCGGGACAGGGGCTGGGGAGACCCAGTACTTC.

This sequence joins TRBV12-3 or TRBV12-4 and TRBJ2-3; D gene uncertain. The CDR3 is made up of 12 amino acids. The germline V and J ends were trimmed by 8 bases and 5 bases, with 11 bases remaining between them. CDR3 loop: CASARPGDTQYF. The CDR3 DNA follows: TGTGCCAGCGCCCGCCCTGGAGATACGCAGTATTTT.

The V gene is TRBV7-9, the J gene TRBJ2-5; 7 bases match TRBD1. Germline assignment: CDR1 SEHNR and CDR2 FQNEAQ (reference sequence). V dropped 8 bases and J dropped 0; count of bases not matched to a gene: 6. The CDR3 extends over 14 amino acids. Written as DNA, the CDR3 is TGTGCCAGCCGGGACAGCTTGTACCAAGAGACCCAGTACTTC. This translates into CASRDSLYQETQYF.

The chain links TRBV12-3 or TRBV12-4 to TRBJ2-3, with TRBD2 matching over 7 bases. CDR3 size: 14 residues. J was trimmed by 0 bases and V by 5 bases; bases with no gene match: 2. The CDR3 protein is CASSPGGSTDTQYF. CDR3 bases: TGTGCCAGCAGTCCGGGGGGAAGCACAGATACGCAGTATTTT.

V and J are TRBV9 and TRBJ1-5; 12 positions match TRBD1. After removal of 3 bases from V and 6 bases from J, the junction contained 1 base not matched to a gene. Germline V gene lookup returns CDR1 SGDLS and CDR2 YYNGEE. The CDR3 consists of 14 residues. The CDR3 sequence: CASSAGQGAQPQHF. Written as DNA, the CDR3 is TGTGCCAGCAGCGCGGGACAGGGGGCTCAGCCCCAGCATTTT.

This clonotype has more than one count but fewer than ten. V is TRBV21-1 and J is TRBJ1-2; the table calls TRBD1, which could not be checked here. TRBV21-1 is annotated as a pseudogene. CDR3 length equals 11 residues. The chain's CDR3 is CASSSRQEVTF. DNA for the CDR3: TGTGCCAGCAGCAGCCGACAGGAGGTCACCTTC.

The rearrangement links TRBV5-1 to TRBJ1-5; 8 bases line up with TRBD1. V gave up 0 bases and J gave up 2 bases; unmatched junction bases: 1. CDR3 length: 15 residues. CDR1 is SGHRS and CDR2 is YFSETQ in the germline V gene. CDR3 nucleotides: TGCGCCAGCAGCTTGGAGACAGGGGGCAATCAGCCCCAGCATTTT. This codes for CASSLETGGNQPQHF.

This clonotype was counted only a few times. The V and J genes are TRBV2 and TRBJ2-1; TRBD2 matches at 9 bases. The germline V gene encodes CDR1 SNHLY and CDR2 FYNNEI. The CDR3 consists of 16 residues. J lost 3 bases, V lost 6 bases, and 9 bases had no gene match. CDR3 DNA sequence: TGTGCCAGCAGGGGGGTTAGCGGGAGCCTCTACAATGAGCAGTTCTTC. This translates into CASRGVSGSLYNEQFF.

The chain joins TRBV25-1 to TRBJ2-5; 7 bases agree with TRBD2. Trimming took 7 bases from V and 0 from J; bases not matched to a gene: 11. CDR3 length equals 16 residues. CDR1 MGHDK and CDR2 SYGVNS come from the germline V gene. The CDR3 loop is CASNPQAGLDQETQYF. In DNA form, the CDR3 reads TGTGCCAGCAATCCTCAGGCCGGACTAGACCAAGAGACCCAGTACTTC. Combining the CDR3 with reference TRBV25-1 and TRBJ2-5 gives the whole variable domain EADIYQTPRYLVIGTGKKITLECSQTMGHDKMYWYQQDPGMELHLIHYSYGVNSTEKGDLSSESTVSRIRTEHFPLTLESARPSHTSQYLCASNPQAGLDQETQYFGPGTRLLVL.

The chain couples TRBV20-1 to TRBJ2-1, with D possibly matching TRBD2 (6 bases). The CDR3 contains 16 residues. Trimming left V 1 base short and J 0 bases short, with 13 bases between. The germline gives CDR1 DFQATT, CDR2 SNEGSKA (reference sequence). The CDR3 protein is CSARAGGPSSYNEQFF. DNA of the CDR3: TGCAGTGCTAGAGCAGGAGGGCCCAGCTCCTACAATGAGCAGTTCTTC.

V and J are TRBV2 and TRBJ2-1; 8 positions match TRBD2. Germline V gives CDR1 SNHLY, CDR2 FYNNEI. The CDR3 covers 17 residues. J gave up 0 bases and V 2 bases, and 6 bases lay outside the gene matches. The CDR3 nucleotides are TGTGCCAGCAGTGAAAGGGGCGGGGGGAGCTCCTACAATGAGCAGTTCTTC. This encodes CASSERGGGSSYNEQFF.

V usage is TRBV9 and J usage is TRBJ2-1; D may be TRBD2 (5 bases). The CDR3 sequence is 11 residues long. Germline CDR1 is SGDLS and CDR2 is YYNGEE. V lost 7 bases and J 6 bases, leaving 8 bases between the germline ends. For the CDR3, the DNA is TGTGCCAGCGGAGGATCCAATGAGCAGTTCTTC. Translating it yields CASGGSNEQFF.

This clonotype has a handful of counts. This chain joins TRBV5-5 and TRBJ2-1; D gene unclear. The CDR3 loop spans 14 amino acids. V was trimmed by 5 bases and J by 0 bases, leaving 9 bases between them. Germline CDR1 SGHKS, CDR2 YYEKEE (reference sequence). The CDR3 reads CASSTVSSYNEQFF. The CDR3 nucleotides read TGTGCCAGCAGTACGGTGAGCTCCTACAATGAGCAGTTCTTC.

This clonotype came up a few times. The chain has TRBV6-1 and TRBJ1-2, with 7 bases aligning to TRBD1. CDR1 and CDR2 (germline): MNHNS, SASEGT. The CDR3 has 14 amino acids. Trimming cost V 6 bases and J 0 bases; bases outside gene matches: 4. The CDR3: CASSIDRANYGYTF. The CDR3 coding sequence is TGTGCCAGCAGCATCGACAGGGCTAACTATGGCTACACCTTC.

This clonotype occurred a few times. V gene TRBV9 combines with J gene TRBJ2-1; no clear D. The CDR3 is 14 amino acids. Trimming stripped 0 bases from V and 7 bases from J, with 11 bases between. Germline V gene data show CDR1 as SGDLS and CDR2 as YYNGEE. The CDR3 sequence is CASSVVSSGNEQFF. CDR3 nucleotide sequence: TGTGCCAGCAGCGTAGTTTCCAGTGGAAATGAGCAGTTCTTC.

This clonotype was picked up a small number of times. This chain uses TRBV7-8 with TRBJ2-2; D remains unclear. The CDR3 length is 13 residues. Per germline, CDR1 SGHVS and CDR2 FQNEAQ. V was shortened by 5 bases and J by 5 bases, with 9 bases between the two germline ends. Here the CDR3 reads CASSQIMTGELFF. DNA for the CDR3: TGTGCCAGCAGCCAGATAATGACCGGGGAGCTGTTTTTT.

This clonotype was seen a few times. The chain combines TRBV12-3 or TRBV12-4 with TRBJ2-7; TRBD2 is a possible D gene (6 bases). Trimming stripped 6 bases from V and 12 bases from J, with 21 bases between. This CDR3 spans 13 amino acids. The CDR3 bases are TGTGCCAGCAGCGGGACTCTACAGTTAGATCGGTACTTC. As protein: CASSGTLQLDRYF.